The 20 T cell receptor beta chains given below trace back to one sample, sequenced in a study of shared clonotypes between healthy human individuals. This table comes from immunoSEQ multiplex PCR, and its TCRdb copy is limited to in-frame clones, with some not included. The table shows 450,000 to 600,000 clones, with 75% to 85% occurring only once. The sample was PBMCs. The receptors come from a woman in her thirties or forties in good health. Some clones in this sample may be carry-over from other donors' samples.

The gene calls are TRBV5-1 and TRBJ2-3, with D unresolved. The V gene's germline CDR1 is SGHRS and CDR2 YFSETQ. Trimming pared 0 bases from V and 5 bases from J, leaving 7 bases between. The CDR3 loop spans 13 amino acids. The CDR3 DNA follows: TGCGCCAGCAGCTTGGAAGTTGTAGATACGCAGTATTTT. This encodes CASSLEVVDTQYF.

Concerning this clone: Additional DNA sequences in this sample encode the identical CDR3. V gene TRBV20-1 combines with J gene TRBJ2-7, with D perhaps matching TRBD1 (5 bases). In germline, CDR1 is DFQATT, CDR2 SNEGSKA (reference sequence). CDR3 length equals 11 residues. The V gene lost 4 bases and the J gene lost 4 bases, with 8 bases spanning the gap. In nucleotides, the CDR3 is TGCAGTGCTACAGGGTCTTACGAGCAGTACTTC. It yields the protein CSATGSYEQYF.

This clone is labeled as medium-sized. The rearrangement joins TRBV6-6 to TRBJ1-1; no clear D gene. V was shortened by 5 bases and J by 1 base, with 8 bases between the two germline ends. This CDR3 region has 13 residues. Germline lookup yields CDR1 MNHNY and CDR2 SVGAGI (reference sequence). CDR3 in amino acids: CASSRTENTEAFF. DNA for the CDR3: TGTGCCAGCAGTCGAACAGAGAACACTGAAGCTTTCTTT.

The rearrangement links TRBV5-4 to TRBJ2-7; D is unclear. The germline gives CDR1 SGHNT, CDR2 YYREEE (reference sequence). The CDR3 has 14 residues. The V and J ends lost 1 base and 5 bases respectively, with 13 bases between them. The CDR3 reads CASSLWVGTHEQYF. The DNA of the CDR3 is TGTGCCAGCAGCTTGTGGGTAGGAACCCACGAGCAGTACTTC.

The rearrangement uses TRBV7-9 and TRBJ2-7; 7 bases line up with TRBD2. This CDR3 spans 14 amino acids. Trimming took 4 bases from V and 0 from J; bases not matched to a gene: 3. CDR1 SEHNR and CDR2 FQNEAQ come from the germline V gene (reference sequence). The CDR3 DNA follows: TGTGCCAGCAGCTCCGGGACTAACTCCTACGAGCAGTACTTC. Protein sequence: CASSSGTNSYEQYF. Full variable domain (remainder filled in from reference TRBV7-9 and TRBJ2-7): DTGVSQNPRHKITKRGQNVTFRCDPISEHNRLYWYRQTLGQGPEFLTYFQNEAQLEKSRLLSDRFSAERPKGSFSTLEIQRTEQGDSAMYLCASSSGTNSYEQYFGPGTRLTVT.

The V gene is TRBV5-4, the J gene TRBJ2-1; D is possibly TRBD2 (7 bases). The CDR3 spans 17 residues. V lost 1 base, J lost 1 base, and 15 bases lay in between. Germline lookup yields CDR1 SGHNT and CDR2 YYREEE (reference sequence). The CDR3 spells CASSLKGGDTSYNEQFF. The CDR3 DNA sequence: TGTGCCAGCAGCTTGAAGGGGGGGGACACTTCCTACAATGAGCAGTTCTTC.

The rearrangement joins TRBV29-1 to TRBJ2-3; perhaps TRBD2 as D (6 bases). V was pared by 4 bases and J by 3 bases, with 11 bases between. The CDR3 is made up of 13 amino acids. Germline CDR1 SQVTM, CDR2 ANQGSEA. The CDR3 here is CSVAGDGTDTQYF. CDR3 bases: TGCAGCGTTGCGGGGGACGGGACAGATACGCAGTATTTT.

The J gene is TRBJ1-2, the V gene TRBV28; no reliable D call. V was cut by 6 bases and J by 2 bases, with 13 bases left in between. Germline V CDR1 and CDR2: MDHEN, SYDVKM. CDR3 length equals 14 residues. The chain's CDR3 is CASRPHTANYGYTF. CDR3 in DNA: TGTGCCAGCAGGCCCCACACAGCCAACTATGGCTACACCTTC.

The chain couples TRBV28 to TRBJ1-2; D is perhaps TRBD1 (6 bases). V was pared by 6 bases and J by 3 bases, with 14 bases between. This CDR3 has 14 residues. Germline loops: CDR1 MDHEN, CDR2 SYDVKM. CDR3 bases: TGTGCCAGCAGCCTACAGGGCTTGTACTATGGCTACACCTTC. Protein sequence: CASSLQGLYYGYTF.

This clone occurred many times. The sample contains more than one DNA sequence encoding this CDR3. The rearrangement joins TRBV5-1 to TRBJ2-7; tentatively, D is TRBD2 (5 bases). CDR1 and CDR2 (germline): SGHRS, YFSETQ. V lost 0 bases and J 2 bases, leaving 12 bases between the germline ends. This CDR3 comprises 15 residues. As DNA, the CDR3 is TGCGCCAGCAGCTTGGGGGCCGGGGAGACCTACGAGCAGTACTTC. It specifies CASSLGAGETYEQYF.

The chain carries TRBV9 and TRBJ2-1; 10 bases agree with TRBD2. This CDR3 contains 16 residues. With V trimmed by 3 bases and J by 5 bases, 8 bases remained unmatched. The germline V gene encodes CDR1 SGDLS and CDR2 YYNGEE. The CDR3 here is CASSAMRLAGDNEQFF. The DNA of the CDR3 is TGTGCCAGCAGCGCCATGCGGCTAGCGGGAGACAATGAGCAGTTCTTC.

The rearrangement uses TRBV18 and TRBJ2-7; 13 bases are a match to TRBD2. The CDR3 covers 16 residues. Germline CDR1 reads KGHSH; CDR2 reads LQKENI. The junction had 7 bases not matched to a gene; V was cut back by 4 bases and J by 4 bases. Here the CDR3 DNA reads TGTGCCAGCTCACTTAATCAACTAGCGGGAGGGTACGAGCAGTACTTC. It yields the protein CASSLNQLAGGYEQYF.

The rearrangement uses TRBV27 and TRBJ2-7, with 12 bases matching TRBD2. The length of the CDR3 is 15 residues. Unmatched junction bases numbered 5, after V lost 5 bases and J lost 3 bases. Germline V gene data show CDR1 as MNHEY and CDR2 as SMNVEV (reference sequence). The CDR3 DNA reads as TGTGCCAGCAGTCCCCGGACTAGCGGGAACTACGAGCAGTACTTC. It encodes CASSPRTSGNYEQYF.

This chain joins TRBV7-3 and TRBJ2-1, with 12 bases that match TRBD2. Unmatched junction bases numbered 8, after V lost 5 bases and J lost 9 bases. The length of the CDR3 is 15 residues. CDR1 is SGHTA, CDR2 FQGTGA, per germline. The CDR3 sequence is CASSQGASGRAEQFF. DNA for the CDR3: TGTGCCAGCAGCCAAGGGGCTAGCGGGAGGGCTGAGCAGTTCTTC. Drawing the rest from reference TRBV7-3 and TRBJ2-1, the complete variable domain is GAGVSQTPSNKVTEKGKYVELRCDPISGHTALYWYRQSLGQGPEFLIYFQGTGAADDSGLPNDRFFAVRPEGSVSTLKIQRTERGDSAVYLCASSQGASGRAEQFFGPGTRLTVL.

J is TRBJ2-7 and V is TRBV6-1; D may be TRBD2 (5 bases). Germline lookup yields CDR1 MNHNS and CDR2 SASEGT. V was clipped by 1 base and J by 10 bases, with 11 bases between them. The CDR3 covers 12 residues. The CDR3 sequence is CASSEVKGDQYF. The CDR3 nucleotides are TGTGCCAGCAGTGAAGTTAAGGGAGATCAGTACTTC.

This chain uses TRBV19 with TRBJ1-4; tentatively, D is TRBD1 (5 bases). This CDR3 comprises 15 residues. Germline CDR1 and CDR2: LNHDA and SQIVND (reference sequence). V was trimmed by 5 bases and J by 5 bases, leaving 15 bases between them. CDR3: CASSLPGQGNEKLFF. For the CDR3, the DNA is TGTGCCAGTAGTCTACCGGGTCAGGGCAATGAAAAACTGTTTTTT.

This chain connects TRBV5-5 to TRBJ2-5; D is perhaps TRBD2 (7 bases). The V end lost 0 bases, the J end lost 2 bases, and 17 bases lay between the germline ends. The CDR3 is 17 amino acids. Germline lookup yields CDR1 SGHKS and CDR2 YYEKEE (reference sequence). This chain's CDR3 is CASSLVLPRGAQETQYF. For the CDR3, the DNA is TGTGCCAGCAGCTTGGTCCTTCCCCGGGGGGCACAAGAGACCCAGTACTTC.

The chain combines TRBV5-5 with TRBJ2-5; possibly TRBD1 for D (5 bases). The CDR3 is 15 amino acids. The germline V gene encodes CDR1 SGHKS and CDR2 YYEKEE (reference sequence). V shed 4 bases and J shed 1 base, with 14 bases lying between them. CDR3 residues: CASSGRTRTQETQYF. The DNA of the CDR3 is TGTGCCAGCAGCGGACGGACACGTACCCAAGAGACCCAGTACTTC.

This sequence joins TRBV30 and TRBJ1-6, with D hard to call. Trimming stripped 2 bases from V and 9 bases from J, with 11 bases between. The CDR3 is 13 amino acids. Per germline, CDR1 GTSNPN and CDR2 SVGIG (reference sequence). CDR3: CAWSPQPGSPLHF. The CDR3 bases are TGTGCCTGGAGTCCTCAACCGGGTTCACCCCTCCACTTT.

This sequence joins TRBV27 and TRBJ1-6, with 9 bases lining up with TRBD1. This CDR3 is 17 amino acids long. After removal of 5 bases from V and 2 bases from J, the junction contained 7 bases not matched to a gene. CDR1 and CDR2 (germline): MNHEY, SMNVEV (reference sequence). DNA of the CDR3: TGTGCCAGCAGTGCAAGGACAGGGGCTACCTATAATTCACCCCTCCACTTT. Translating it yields CASSARTGATYNSPLHF.